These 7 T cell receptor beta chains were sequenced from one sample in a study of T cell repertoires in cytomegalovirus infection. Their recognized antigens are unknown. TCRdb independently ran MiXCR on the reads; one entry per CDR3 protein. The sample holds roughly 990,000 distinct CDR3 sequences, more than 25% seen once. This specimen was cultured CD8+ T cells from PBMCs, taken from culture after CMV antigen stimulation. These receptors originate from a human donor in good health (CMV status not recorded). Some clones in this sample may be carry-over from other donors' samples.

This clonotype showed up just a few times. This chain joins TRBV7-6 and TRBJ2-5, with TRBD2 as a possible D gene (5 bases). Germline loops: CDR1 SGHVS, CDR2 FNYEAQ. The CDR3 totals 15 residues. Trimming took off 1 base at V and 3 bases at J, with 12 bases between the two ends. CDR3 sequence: CASSLDPQRKETQYF. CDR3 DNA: TGTGCCAGCAGCTTAGACCCCCAGCGGAAAGAGACCCAGTACTTC.

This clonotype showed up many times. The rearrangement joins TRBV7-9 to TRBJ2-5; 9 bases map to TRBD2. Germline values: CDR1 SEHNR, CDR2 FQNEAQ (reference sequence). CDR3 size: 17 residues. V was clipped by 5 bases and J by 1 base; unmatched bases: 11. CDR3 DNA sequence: TGTGCCAGCAGCCCTGGGGCTAGCGGGAAAACCCAAGAGACCCAGTACTTC. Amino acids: CASSPGASGKTQETQYF.

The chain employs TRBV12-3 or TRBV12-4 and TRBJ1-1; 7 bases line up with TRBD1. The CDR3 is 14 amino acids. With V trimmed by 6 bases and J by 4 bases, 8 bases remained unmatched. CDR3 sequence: CASSQTGLATEAFF. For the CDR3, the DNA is TGTGCCAGCAGCCAGACAGGGTTGGCCACTGAAGCTTTCTTT.

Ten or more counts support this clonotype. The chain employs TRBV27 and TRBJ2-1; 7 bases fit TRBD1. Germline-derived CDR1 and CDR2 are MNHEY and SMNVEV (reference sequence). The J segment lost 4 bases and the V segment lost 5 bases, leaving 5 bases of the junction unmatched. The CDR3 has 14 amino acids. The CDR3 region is CASSPGTDYNEQFF. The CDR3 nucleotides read TGTGCCAGCAGTCCCGGGACAGATTACAATGAGCAGTTCTTC.

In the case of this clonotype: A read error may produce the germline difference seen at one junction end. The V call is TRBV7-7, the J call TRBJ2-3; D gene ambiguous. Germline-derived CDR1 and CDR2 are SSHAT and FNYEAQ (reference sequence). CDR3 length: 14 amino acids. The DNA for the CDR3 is TGTGCTAGCAGCCCATTGGAAGTACGGGATACGCAGTATTTT. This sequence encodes CASSPLEVRDTQYF.

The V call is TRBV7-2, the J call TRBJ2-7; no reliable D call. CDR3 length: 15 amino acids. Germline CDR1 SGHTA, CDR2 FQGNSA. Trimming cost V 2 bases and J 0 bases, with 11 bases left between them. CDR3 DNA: TGTGCCAGCAGCTTACAGCATCTCCCCTCCTACGAGCAGTACTTC. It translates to CASSLQHLPSYEQYF.

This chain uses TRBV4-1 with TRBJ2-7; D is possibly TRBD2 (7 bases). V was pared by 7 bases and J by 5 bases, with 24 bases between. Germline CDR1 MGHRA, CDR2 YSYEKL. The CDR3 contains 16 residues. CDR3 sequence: CASMRTYGGGPNEQYF. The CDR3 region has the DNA TGCGCCAGCATGCGGACCTACGGCGGGGGCCCCAACGAGCAGTACTTC.